This T cell receptor (beta chain) appears in the sequencing data of a study of cytomegalovirus exposure and HLA in healthy donors (TCRdb year 2017). Broadly, across the study: According to a later analysis, the 100 to 150 validation repertoires were produced on the same platform as the 600 to 850 repertoires of the first cohort. The study aimed to test whether signatures of past pathogen exposure could be identified by cataloging public T cell receptors. Besides the first cohort of some 670 subjects, a separate validation cohort made up of over 100 different subjects was used. To predict cytomegalovirus infection status, the study combined high-throughput TCR immunosequencing, statistical association of individual TCRs with disease status, and machine learning. What the research found in general, with its limitations: A total of about 180 TCR beta chains were listed by the study as associated with cytomegalovirus. The classifier was reported to diagnose cytomegalovirus status with high specificity and sensitivity in both the original cohort and the validation cohort. Of the cluster scores, roughly 95% were above 0 in a later analysis, which found that TCRs clustered in the first cohort also tended to co-occur in the 120 validation repertoires. Three of the identified cytomegalovirus-associated TCR beta chains were confirmed in vitro to be specific for cytomegalovirus antigens. The validation cohort had no HLA typing available for a later analysis, so co-occurrence within that cohort was assessed over all 130 or so repertoires. Most TCR sequences were seen in very few donors, while some public TCRs were found in many individuals. According to the authors, the approach could potentially be generalized to other disease states and immunological phenotypes.

The library was made by the immunoSEQ multiplex PCR assay. Per the authors' processing: A statistical classification framework was built for diagnosing cytomegalovirus status from the catalog of TCR beta chain sequences. TCRdb retrieved this table from immuneACCESS and kept in-frame rearrangements only. Not all clones are present; in checked studies, unresolved V genes account for under half, and no reason is known for the remainder. D and trimming were read from the DNA, whereas the V and J calls and clone size are those reported in that table. Here the sample has fewer than 90,000 clones; almost 85% occur a single time. In total, the top ten clones hold 9% to 14% of the sample. Donors formed part of the validation cohort, which comprised 120 subjects and was distinct from the first cohort of 666 subjects. Comment on this clone: No antigen is known for it. There are no base qualities to consult, and no much larger clone falls within one base.

Trimming at the junction amounts to 2 bases on V and 4 bases on J, and the germline ends lie 16 bases apart. Via the germline V gene, CDR1 is MNHEY and CDR2 SVGAGI. The CDR3 contains 16 residues, cysteine and phenylalanine counted. CDR3 DNA only is kept here, 48 bases in frame from base 1. The rearrangement joined TRBV6-5 to TRBJ2-3; tentative D gene TRBD2, with 6 bases matching. The receptor's source is a woman aged 18-29 years in good health and CMV-seropositive. The sequencing sample was made of PBMCs. The CDR3 region: CASSYTIKTRPDTQYF. In nucleotides, the sequence is TGTGCCAGCAGTTACACAATAAAGACTAGACCAGATACGCAGTATTTT.